Here is one T cell receptor beta chain with its context. The antigen remains undetermined. The CDR3 runs 15 residues. Trimming shortened V by 2 bases and J by 4 bases, and 13 bases separated the two germline ends. CDR1 SNHLY and CDR2 FYNNEI come from the germline V gene. Repertoires were generated with immunoSEQ multiplex PCR, while TCRdb's copy carries only in-frame clones and drops some. The sample gives under 200,000 clones, approximately 92% of which show up once; roughly 1.5% is in the top ten. This specimen comes from a study of T cell responses to AZD1222 COVID-19 vaccine. The overall study: The analysis combined second doses at about 4 or about 12 weeks.

Study results and limitations: Donors in the cohort were predominantly white British and more often female, and clonal diversity was possibly underestimated. At 160-218 and 743-854, vaccine-associated CD4 TCRs were dominant, and they spanned spike. Rises in breadth and depth of Spike-specific TCRs came after two AZD1222 doses.

The chain joins TRBV2 to TRBJ2-3; tentatively, D is TRBD1 or TRBD2 (5 bases each). The starting material was peripheral blood, obtained on day 0 of AZD1222 vaccination. The clonotype was recovered from an adult in good health. In DNA form, the CDR3 reads TGTGCCAGCAGTGAACGGCACGGGGACGCAGATACGCAGTATTTT. This translates into CASSERHGDADTQYF.